The 28 T cell receptor beta chains below were found in one sample sequenced in a study of shared T cell receptors in the human thymus. The table came from immunoSEQ multiplex PCR; TCRdb's copy has only in-frame clones and leaves some out. The sample has roughly 710,000 clones; 80% to 90% are singletons. The same data also went into a second study, on human thymus T cells.

Sequencing was done on a sample of thymocytes. The receptors were sampled from a girl less than two years old with a congenital heart defect.

The rearrangement uses TRBV6-7 and TRBJ2-6; TRBD2 aligns across 7 bases. Being an ORF, TRBV6-7 has a function that is uncertain. V trimming: 10 bases; J trimming: 0 bases; junction bases outside the gene matches: 15. This CDR3 region has 18 residues. CDR3 region: CAKPSGAGRHSGANVLTF. The CDR3 region has the DNA TGTGCCAAACCAAGCGGGGCCGGGCGCCACTCTGGGGCCAACGTCCTGACTTTC.

CDR3 protein: CASSDSGVAGEETQYF. The CDR3 DNA is TGCGCCAGCAGTGATTCCGGGGTAGCGGGGGAAGAGACCCAGTACTTC. V gene TRBV10-2 combines with J gene TRBJ2-5; TRBD2 matches at 9 bases. From germline, CDR1 is WSHSY and CDR2 SAAADI. V trimming: 3 bases; J trimming: 3 bases; junction bases outside the gene matches: 8. There are 16 residues in the CDR3.

This clone occurred a few times. The genes are TRBV4-1 and TRBJ1-4; the D is unclear. The germline V and J ends were trimmed by 1 base and 4 bases, with 10 bases remaining between them. There are 15 residues in the CDR3. Germline CDR1 is MGHRA and CDR2 is YSYEKL. The CDR3 spells CASSQVSRNNEKLFF. As DNA, the CDR3 is TGCGCCAGCAGCCAAGTGTCCAGAAATAATGAAAAACTGTTTTTT.

This clone was observed a handful of times. The J gene is TRBJ1-1, the V gene TRBV6-1; D remains unclear. Trimming left V 0 bases short and J 5 bases short, with 10 bases between. Germline lookup yields CDR1 MNHNS and CDR2 SASEGT. This CDR3 has 14 amino acids. CDR3 residues: CASSEALRGTEAFF. CDR3 DNA sequence: TGTGCCAGCAGTGAAGCGCTTCGAGGGACTGAAGCTTTCTTT.

The CDR3 is CASSKNHRQGSDYEQYF. For the CDR3, the DNA is TGTGCCAGCAGTAAGAATCACCGACAGGGGAGTGACTACGAGCAGTACTTC. The chain carries TRBV28 and TRBJ2-7, with 8 bases matching TRBD1. Germline CDR1 MDHEN, CDR2 SYDVKM. With 5 bases clipped from V and 3 bases from J, the junction kept 15 bases outside the gene matches. This CDR3 has 17 residues.

This clone appeared once. This sequence joins TRBV13 and TRBJ2-1, with D tentatively TRBD2 (6 bases). V lost 5 bases to trimming and J lost 9 bases, with 29 bases between them. The germline V gene has CDR1 PRHDT and CDR2 FYEKMQ (reference sequence). The CDR3 runs to 18 residues. The DNA of the CDR3 is TGTGCCAGCAGCCCTATGGGGGTTGCGGGAACCGGCTCGAGTGAGCAGTTCTTC. This encodes CASSPMGVAGTGSSEQFF.

This clone was detected once. The chain employs TRBV19 and TRBJ1-5, with D possibly being TRBD1 (6 bases). Between the trimmed V and J ends, which lost 6 bases and 4 bases, there was a span of 19 bases. From germline, CDR1 is LNHDA and CDR2 SQIVND (reference sequence). The CDR3 runs to 16 residues. DNA of the CDR3: TGTGCCAGTAGAGGGCGAGGGGGGGGAGAAAATCAGCCCCAGCATTTT. Translation gives CASRGRGGGENQPQHF.

V is TRBV7-6 and J is TRBJ1-1; D is undetermined. Trimming took off 3 bases at V and 4 bases at J, with 12 bases between the two ends. Germline V gene lookup returns CDR1 SGHVS and CDR2 FNYEAQ. The CDR3 runs to 14 residues. The CDR3 DNA reads TGTGCCAGCAGCTTTGGCTCCGGGGTCACTGAAGCTTTCTTT. Its translation: CASSFGSGVTEAFF.

The J gene is TRBJ2-7, the V gene TRBV5-1, with no clear D. This CDR3 comprises 15 residues. The V and J ends lost 0 bases and 0 bases respectively, with 10 bases between them. In germline, CDR1 is SGHRS, CDR2 YFSETQ. This chain's CDR3 is CASSLVRGSSYEQYF. CDR3 coding DNA: TGCGCCAGCAGCTTGGTGCGCGGCAGCTCCTACGAGCAGTACTTC.

The sample holds one count of this clone. V is TRBV5-5 and J is TRBJ1-5; perhaps TRBD1 as D (6 bases). Germline V gene sequence: CDR1 SGHKS, CDR2 YYEKEE (reference sequence). The CDR3 totals 14 residues. The germline V and J ends were trimmed by 1 base and 1 base, with 6 bases remaining between them. CDR3 amino acids: CASSLTGSNQPQHF. Here the CDR3 DNA reads TGTGCCAGCAGCTTGACAGGGAGCAATCAGCCCCAGCATTTT.

As concerns this clone: Other DNA sequences in the sample encode the same CDR3. The chain carries TRBV5-1 and TRBJ1-1; D ambiguous. Trimming shortened V by 0 bases and J by 1 base, and 7 bases separated the two germline ends. Germline V lookup: CDR1 SGHRS, CDR2 YFSETQ. This CDR3 has 14 residues. The CDR3 sequence: CASSLERGNTEAFF. CDR3 nucleotide sequence: TGCGCCAGCAGCTTGGAGCGGGGGAACACTGAAGCTTTCTTT. Together with reference TRBV5-1 and TRBJ1-1, the CDR3 gives the full variable domain: KAGVTQTPRYLIKTRGQQVTLSCSPISGHRSVSWYQQTPGQGLQFLFEYFSETQRNKGNFPGRFSGRQFSNSRSEMNVSTLELGDSALYLCASSLERGNTEAFFGQGTRLTVV.

The chain joins TRBV15 to TRBJ2-3, with no clear D. Germline V lookup: CDR1 LNHNV, CDR2 YYDKDF (reference sequence). The CDR3 contains 14 residues. The germline V and J ends were trimmed by 2 bases and 2 bases, with 8 bases remaining between them. The DNA of the CDR3 is TGTGCCACCAGCAGATTCTTCCCCACAGATACGCAGTATTTT. This translates into CATSRFFPTDTQYF.

J is TRBJ1-6 and V is TRBV19, with unresolved D. The CDR3 loop spans 17 amino acids. Germline CDR1 and CDR2: LNHDA and SQIVND (reference sequence). V dropped 3 bases and J dropped 7 bases, with 19 bases sitting between them. The CDR3 nucleotides are TGTGCCAGTAGTATTCCCCCCTCGCGTCGGAGAAATTCACCCCTCCACTTT. Translating gives CASSIPPSRRRNSPLHF.

The chain uses TRBV5-1 and TRBJ2-2; the match to TRBD1 covers 7 bases. Looked up from germline, CDR1 is SGHRS and CDR2 is YFSETQ. The junction had 13 bases not matched to a gene; V was cut back by 4 bases and J by 4 bases. CDR3 length equals 17 residues. CDR3 DNA: TGCGCCAGCAGCCATGTCAGGACAGGCCTAATCACCGGGGAGCTGTTTTTT. Amino acid sequence: CASSHVRTGLITGELFF.

The J gene is TRBJ2-7, the V gene TRBV14; the match to TRBD1 covers 7 bases. J was trimmed by 2 bases and V by 6 bases; bases with no gene match: 13. The germline gives CDR1 SGHDN, CDR2 FVKESK. The CDR3 spans 16 residues. CDR3 in DNA: TGTGCCAGCAGACTCGGTGACCGGGACAGACCCTACGAGCAGTACTTC. Its translation: CASRLGDRDRPYEQYF. The full variable domain, in which reference TRBV14 and TRBJ2-7 provide the parts outside the CDR3, is EAGVTQFPSHSVIEKGQTVTLRCDPISGHDNLYWYRRVMGKEIKFLLHFVKESKQDESGMPNNRFLAERTGGTYSTLKVQPAELEDSGVYFCASRLGDRDRPYEQYFGPGTRLTVT.

The chain employs TRBV15 and TRBJ2-5; maybe TRBD1 (6 bases). CDR3 size: 15 residues. Germline V lookup: CDR1 LNHNV, CDR2 YYDKDF (reference sequence). Trimming shortened V by 3 bases and J by 5 bases, and 16 bases separated the two germline ends. DNA of the CDR3: TGTGCCACCAGCAGGGGACACTTCCAGTGGGAGACCCAGTACTTC. The encoded protein is CATSRGHFQWETQYF.

The rearrangement uses TRBV2 and TRBJ1-4; D uncertain. CDR1 is SNHLY, CDR2 FYNNEI, per germline. Trimming pared 3 bases from V and 15 bases from J, leaving 29 bases between. This CDR3 has 17 amino acids. The CDR3 region is CASSEIGGSSPLDWVFF. The CDR3 DNA reads as TGTGCCAGCAGTGAGATCGGAGGGTCCTCGCCCTTAGACTGGGTGTTTTTT.

J is TRBJ1-1 and V is TRBV28, with D possibly being TRBD1 (5 bases). V was shortened by 5 bases and J by 6 bases, with 7 bases between the two germline ends. From germline, CDR1 is MDHEN and CDR2 SYDVKM. The CDR3 runs to 11 residues. The CDR3 DNA reads TGTGCCAGCAGTCCGACAGCTGAAGCTTTCTTT. Its translation is CASSPTAEAFF.

The J gene is TRBJ2-7, the V gene TRBV10-3; TRBD2 matches at 10 bases. V was pared by 3 bases and J by 4 bases, with 6 bases of the junction left unmatched. This CDR3 spans 15 amino acids. Germline lookup yields CDR1 ENHRY and CDR2 SYGVKD. The chain's CDR3 is CAISEGYSGGYEQYF. CDR3 DNA sequence: TGTGCCATCAGTGAAGGATATAGCGGGGGGTACGAGCAGTACTTC.

The rearrangement joins TRBV23-1 to TRBJ2-5, with TRBD2 identical over 8 bases. TRBV23-1 is filed as an ORF, its function uncertain. Trimming removed 2 bases from V and 4 bases from J; junction bases left unmatched: 12. The CDR3 has 17 residues. The CDR3 DNA is TGCGCCAGCAGTCAAAAAAACTGGGGGACTAGTGCAGAGACCCAGTACTTC. Translating gives CASSQKNWGTSAETQYF.

The J gene is TRBJ1-1, the V gene TRBV5-1; 7 nucleotides agree with TRBD1. The CDR3 has 17 residues. Trimming took 5 bases from V and 3 from J; bases not matched to a gene: 16. Germline loops: CDR1 SGHRS, CDR2 YFSETQ. The CDR3 here is CASRSFPGQHVYTEAFF. The CDR3 nucleotides are TGCGCCAGCAGATCATTTCCGGGACAGCATGTCTACACTGAAGCTTTCTTT.

The chain carries TRBV29-1 and TRBJ1-1, with 7 bases lining up with TRBD1. This CDR3 has 13 amino acids. Germline CDR1 SQVTM, CDR2 ANQGSEA. V dropped 7 bases and J dropped 1; count of bases not matched to a gene: 6. The CDR3 DNA follows: TGCAGCGGGGCGACAGGGCCGAACACTGAAGCTTTCTTT. It encodes CSGATGPNTEAFF.

The chain carries TRBV7-6 and TRBJ1-1; D not resolved. Deletions cut 5 bases from V and 1 base from J, with 8 bases between. The CDR3 is made up of 13 amino acids. Germline V gene lookup returns CDR1 SGHVS and CDR2 FNYEAQ. CDR3 sequence: CASSPLPNTEAFF. CDR3 DNA: TGTGCCAGCAGCCCACTTCCGAACACTGAAGCTTTCTTT. Full variable domain (rest looked up from reference TRBV7-6 and TRBJ1-1): GAGVSQSPRYKVTKRGQDVALRCDPISGHVSLYWYRQALGQGPEFLTYFNYEAQQDKSGLPNDRFSAERPEGSISTLTIQRTEQRDSAMYRCASSPLPNTEAFFGQGTRLTVV.

This clone has a handful of counts. CDR3 sequence reads: CASSYSGTSGGDEQFF. The CDR3, as DNA: TGTGCCAGCAGTTACTCCGGGACTAGCGGGGGTGATGAGCAGTTCTTC. This chain joins TRBV6-5 and TRBJ2-1, with 14 bases matching TRBD2. V lost 0 bases and J lost 8; bases outside the gene matches: 3. The CDR3 spans 16 residues. CDR1 is MNHEY and CDR2 is SVGAGI in the germline V gene.

This rearrangement joins TRBV28 to TRBJ2-5, with a possible D match to TRBD1 (5 bases). V was pared by 2 bases and J by 0 bases, with 16 bases between. This CDR3 is built from 17 residues. The germline V gene encodes CDR1 MDHEN and CDR2 SYDVKM. CDR3 region: CASSLPLGHLYQETQYF. CDR3 nucleotides: TGTGCCAGCAGTTTACCCTTAGGACACCTGTACCAAGAGACCCAGTACTTC.

This chain uses TRBV5-1 with TRBJ1-1; D is uncertain. The CDR3 spans 17 residues. The V end was cut by 0 bases, the J end by 5 bases, with 20 bases between. The germline CDR1 and CDR2 sequences are SGHRS and YFSETQ. The CDR3 sequence: CASSLADAAAVATEAFF. As DNA, the CDR3 is TGCGCCAGCAGCTTGGCCGATGCAGCCGCGGTGGCAACTGAAGCTTTCTTT.

This clone was found once. The chain has TRBV7-9 and TRBJ1-5; unclear D gene. V shed 3 bases and J shed 1 base, with 10 bases lying between them. This CDR3 spans 15 amino acids. CDR1 SEHNR and CDR2 FQNEAQ come from the germline V gene (reference sequence). The CDR3 spells CASSLKGGSNQPQHF. CDR3 sequence (DNA): TGTGCCAGCAGCTTGAAGGGAGGGAGCAATCAGCCCCAGCATTTT.

This sequence joins TRBV19 and TRBJ1-4; 7 bases agree with TRBD1. The CDR3 runs to 14 residues. V was pared by 2 bases and J by 3 bases, with 0 bases of the junction left unmatched. Germline CDR1 reads LNHDA; CDR2 reads SQIVND (reference sequence). The CDR3 here is CASSIQGANEKLFF. The CDR3 bases are TGTGCCAGTAGTATACAGGGGGCTAATGAAAAACTGTTTTTT. The complete variable domain, with remaining parts taken from reference TRBV19 and TRBJ1-4, reads DGGITQSPKYLFRKEGQNVTLSCEQNLNHDAMYWYRQDPGQGLRLIYYSQIVNDFQKGDIAEGYSVSREKKESFPLTVTSAQKNPTAFYLCASSIQGANEKLFFGSGTQLSVL.